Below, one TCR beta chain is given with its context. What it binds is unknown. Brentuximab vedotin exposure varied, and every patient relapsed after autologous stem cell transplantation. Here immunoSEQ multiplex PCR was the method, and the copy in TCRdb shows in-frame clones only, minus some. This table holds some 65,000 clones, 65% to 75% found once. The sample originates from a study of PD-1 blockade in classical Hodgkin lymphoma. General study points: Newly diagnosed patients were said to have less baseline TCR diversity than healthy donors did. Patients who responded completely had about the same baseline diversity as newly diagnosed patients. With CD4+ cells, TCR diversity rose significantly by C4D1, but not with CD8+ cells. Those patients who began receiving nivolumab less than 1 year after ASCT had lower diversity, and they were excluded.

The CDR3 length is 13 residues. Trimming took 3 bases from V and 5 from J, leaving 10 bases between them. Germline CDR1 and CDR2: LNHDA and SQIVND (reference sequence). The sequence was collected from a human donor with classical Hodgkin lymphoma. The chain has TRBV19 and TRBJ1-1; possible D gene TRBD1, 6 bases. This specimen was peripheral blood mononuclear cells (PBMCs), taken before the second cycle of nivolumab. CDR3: CASSMDTGTEAFF. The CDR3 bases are TGTGCCAGTAGTATGGACACAGGGACTGAAGCTTTCTTT. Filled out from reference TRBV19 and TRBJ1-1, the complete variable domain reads DGGITQSPKYLFRKEGQNVTLSCEQNLNHDAMYWYRQDPGQGLRLIYYSQIVNDFQKGDIAEGYSVSREKKESFPLTVTSAQKNPTAFYLCASSMDTGTEAFFGQGTRLTVV.